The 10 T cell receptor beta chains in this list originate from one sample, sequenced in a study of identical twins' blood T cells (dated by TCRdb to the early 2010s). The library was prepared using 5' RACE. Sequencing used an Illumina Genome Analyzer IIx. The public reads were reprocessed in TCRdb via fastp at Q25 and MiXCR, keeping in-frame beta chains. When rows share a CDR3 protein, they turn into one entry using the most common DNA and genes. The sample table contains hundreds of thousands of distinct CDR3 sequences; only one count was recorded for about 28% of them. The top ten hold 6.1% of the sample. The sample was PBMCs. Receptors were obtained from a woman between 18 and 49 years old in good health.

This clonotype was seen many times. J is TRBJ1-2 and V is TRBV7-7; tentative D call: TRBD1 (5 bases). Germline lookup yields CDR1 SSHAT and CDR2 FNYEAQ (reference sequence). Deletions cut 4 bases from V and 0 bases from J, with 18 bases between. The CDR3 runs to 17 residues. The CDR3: CASSSLLDRDSNYGYTF. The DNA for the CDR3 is TGTGCCAGCAGCTCCTTACTAGACAGAGACTCTAACTATGGCTACACCTTC.

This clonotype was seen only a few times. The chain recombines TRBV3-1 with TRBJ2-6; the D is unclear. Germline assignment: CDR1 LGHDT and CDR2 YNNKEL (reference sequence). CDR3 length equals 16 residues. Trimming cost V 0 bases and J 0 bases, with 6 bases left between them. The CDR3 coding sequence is TGTGCCAGCAGCCAAGACCCCGGCTCTGGGGCCAACGTCCTGACTTTC. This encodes CASSQDPGSGANVLTF.

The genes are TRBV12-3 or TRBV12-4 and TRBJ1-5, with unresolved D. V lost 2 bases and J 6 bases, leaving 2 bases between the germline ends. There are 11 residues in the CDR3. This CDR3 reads CASSLLQPQHF. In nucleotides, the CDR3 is TGTGCCAGCAGTTTACTTCAGCCCCAGCATTTT.

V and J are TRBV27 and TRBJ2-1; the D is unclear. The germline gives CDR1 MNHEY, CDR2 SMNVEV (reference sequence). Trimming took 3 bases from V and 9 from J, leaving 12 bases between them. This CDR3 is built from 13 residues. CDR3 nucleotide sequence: TGTGCCAGCAGTTTTCGCCAGGTTGGTGAGCAGTTCTTC. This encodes CASSFRQVGEQFF.

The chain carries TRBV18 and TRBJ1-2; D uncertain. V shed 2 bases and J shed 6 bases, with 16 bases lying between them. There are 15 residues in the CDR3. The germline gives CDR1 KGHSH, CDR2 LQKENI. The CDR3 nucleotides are TGTGCCAGCTCACCAAGGGTTGAGGGTCTCGATGGCTACACCTTC. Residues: CASSPRVEGLDGYTF.

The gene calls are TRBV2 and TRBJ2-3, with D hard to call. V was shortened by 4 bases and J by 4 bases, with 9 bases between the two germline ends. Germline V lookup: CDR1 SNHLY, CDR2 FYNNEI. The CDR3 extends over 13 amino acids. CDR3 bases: TGTGCCAGCAGTGCCGCGCTGTCAGATACGCAGTATTTT. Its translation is CASSAALSDTQYF.

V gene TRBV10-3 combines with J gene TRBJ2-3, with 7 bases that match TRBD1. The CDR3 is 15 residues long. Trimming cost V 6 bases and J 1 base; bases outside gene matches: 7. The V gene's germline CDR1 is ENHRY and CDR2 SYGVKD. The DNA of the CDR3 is TGTGCCATCAGCGACCGTCAGGGGGGCACAGATACGCAGTATTTT. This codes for CAISDRQGGTDTQYF.

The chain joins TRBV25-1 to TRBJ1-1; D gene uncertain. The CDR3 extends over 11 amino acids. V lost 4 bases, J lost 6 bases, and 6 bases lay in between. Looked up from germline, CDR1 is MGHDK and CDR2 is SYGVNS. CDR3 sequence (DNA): TGTGCCAGCAGTGGATACGCTGAAGCTTTCTTT. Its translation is CASSGYAEAFF.

Here the CDR3 DNA reads TGTGCCAGCAGACGGGACGGGATGACTGGGGCCAACGTCCTGACTTTC. Its protein is CASRRDGMTGANVLTF. The chain has TRBV27 and TRBJ2-6; tentatively, D is TRBD1 or TRBD2 (5 bases each). This CDR3 spans 16 amino acids. With 6 bases removed from V and 2 bases from J, the gap between germline ends came to 14 bases. Germline V gene data show CDR1 as MNHEY and CDR2 as SMNVEV (reference sequence).

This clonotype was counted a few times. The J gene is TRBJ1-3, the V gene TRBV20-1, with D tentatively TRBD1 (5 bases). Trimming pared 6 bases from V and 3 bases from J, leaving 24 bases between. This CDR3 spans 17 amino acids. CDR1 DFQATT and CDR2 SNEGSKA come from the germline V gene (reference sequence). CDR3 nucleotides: TGCAGTGCGGGCCCTACAGGAGGGGCTCCGAGTGGAAACACCATATATTTT. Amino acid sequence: CSAGPTGGAPSGNTIYF.